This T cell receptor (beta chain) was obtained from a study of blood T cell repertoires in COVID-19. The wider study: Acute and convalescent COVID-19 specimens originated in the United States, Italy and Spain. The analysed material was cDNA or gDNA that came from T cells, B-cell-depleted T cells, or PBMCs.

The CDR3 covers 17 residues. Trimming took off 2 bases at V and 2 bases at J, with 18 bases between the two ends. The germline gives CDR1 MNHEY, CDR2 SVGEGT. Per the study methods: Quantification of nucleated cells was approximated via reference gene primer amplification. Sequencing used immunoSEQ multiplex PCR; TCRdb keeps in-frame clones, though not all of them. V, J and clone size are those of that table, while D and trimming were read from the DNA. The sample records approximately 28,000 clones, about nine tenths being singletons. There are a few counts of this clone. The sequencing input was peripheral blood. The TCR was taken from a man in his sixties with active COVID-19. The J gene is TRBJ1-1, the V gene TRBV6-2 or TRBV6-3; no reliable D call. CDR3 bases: TGTGCCAGCAGTTACGGGTCAGGCGATACGTTAAACACTGAAGCTTTCTTT. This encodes CASSYGSGDTLNTEAFF.